This T cell receptor beta chain comes out of a study of shared T cell receptors in the human thymus. Germline loops: CDR1 LNHNV, CDR2 YYDKDF (reference sequence). With V trimmed by 1 base and J by 3 bases, 6 bases remained unmatched. CDR3 length equals 15 residues. Method: immunoSEQ multiplex PCR; TCRdb's copy keeps in-frame clones and lacks some. The data show more than 550,000 clones, more than 70% seen once. These data were likewise used in another study, on human thymus T cells.

The rearrangement joins TRBV15 to TRBJ2-7; TRBD1 aligns across 7 bases. Sequencing was done on a sample of thymocytes. This TCR came from a boy under three years old with a congenital heart defect. The CDR3 here is CATSRAGQINYEQYF. The CDR3 bases are TGTGCCACCAGCAGAGCGGGACAGATCAACTACGAGCAGTACTTC.